These 10 T cell receptor beta chains were sequenced from one sample in a study of T cells after yellow fever vaccination. TCRdb re-derived calls from the 5' RACE reads in MiXCR, one entry per CDR3 protein. The table records some 350,000 distinct CDR3 sequences, about 4% of them present only once. Sequenced material: PBMCs, taken 5 days after the yellow fever booster vaccination. Every receptor here comes from a man aged 18 to 29 who received the YFV17D yellow fever vaccine.

This clonotype has a count of ten or more. The chain joins TRBV25-1 to TRBJ1-1; D is unclear. Deletions cut 3 bases from V and 1 base from J, with 3 bases between. Germline CDR1 MGHDK, CDR2 SYGVNS. This CDR3 contains 12 residues. The CDR3 reads CASSDPNTEAFF. The DNA of the CDR3 is TGTGCCAGCAGTGATCCGAACACTGAAGCTTTCTTT.

This clonotype has only a few counts. The chain couples TRBV5-1 to TRBJ2-5; TRBD2 aligns across 8 bases. V gave up 3 bases and J gave up 0 bases; unmatched junction bases: 4. Germline CDR1 and CDR2: SGHRS and YFSETQ. This CDR3 is 15 amino acids long. The CDR3 loop reads CASSSLAGYQETQYF. The CDR3, as DNA: TGCGCCAGCAGCTCATTAGCGGGGTACCAAGAGACCCAGTACTTC.

This clonotype appeared many times. Compared with germline, one end of the junction differs, possibly owing to a read error. The gene calls are TRBV6-5 and TRBJ1-2; no reliable D call. The CDR3 totals 11 residues. The germline gives CDR1 MNHEY, CDR2 SVGAGI. CDR3: CASSYGAGYTF. In DNA form, the CDR3 reads TGTGCCAGTAGTTACGGCGCTGGCTACACCTTC.

The chain is built from TRBV10-3 and TRBJ2-3; D is perhaps TRBD2 (5 bases). Germline values: CDR1 ENHRY, CDR2 SYGVKD. CDR3 length: 15 residues. V dropped 2 bases and J dropped 4 bases, with 13 bases sitting between them. CDR3 loop: CAISEPSGSADTQYF. The DNA for the CDR3 is TGTGCCATCAGTGAGCCCTCGGGGTCCGCAGATACGCAGTATTTT.

This clonotype appeared many times. This chain uses TRBV4-3 with TRBJ2-7, with D perhaps matching TRBD1 or TRBD2 (5 bases each). Germline assignment: CDR1 LGHNA and CDR2 YSLEER. This CDR3 has 13 amino acids. The V gene lost 0 bases and the J gene lost 6 bases, with 9 bases spanning the gap. CDR3 loop: CASSQDWGSEQYV. The CDR3 nucleotides are TGCGCCAGCAGCCAAGATTGGGGGTCCGAGCAGTACGTC.

The rearrangement links TRBV29-1 to TRBJ1-1; weak D call: TRBD1 (5 bases). The CDR3 has 14 residues. V was shortened by 1 base and J by 7 bases, with 16 bases between the two germline ends. Germline values: CDR1 SQVTM, CDR2 ANQGSEA. CDR3 protein: CSVEVNGGVGEAFF. CDR3 DNA sequence: TGCAGCGTTGAAGTCAACGGGGGGGTGGGTGAAGCTTTCTTT.

The J gene is TRBJ1-1, the V gene TRBV29-1; D is uncertain. Per germline, CDR1 SQVTM and CDR2 ANQGSEA. Trimming removed 8 bases from V and 0 bases from J, with 10 bases in between. This CDR3 has 12 amino acids. The DNA for the CDR3 is TGCAGCCCCCTCCGGGTGAACACTGAAGCTTTCTTT. This codes for CSPLRVNTEAFF.

In its sample, this clonotype was seen a few times. J is TRBJ1-1 and V is TRBV5-1, with TRBD1 identical over 8 bases. The CDR3 is 12 amino acids. Germline trimming cut 4 bases from V and 13 bases from J; bases unmatched to any gene: 9. Germline V lookup: CDR1 SGHRS, CDR2 YFSETQ. CDR3 in DNA: TGCGCCAGCAGCGCGGACAGGGCAGGAGTTTTCTTT. This encodes CASSADRAGVFF.

J is TRBJ1-2 and V is TRBV18; 8 bases map to TRBD1. V lost 3 bases and J lost 0; bases outside the gene matches: 3. CDR1 KGHSH and CDR2 LQKENI come from the germline V gene. This CDR3 spans 15 amino acids. CDR3 region: CASSPGQEPNYGYTF. The CDR3 DNA reads TGTGCCAGCTCACCGGGACAGGAGCCTAACTATGGCTACACCTTC.

This clonotype occurred many times. The V call is TRBV6-5, the J call TRBJ1-2, with 8 bases fitting TRBD1. The V segment lost 0 bases and the J segment 8 bases; nucleotides outside the gene matches: 11. The length of the CDR3 is 16 residues. The germline V gene encodes CDR1 MNHEY and CDR2 SVGAGI. The CDR3, as DNA: TGTGCCAGCAGTTACTCACCAAACGGACAGGGTCGAGGCTACACCTTC. Protein sequence: CASSYSPNGQGRGYTF.